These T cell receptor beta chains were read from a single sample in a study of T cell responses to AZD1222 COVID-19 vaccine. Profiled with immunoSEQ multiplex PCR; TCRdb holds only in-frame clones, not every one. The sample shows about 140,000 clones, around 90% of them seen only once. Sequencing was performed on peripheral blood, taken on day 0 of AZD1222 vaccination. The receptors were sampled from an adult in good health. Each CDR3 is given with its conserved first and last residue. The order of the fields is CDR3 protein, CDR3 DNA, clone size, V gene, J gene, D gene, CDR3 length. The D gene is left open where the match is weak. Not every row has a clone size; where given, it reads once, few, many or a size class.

CASSQTGSSYEQYF	TGTGCCAGCAGCCAAACAGGAAGCTCCTACGAGCAGTACTTC	.	TRBV5-4	TRBJ2-7	.	14
CSAKGHTNTGELFF	TGCAGCGCTAAGGGACACACGAACACCGGGGAGCTGTTTTTT	.	TRBV29-1	TRBJ2-2	.	14
CASSYRDSYNEQFF	TGTGCCAGCAGCTACCGAGACTCTTACAATGAGCAGTTCTTC	.	TRBV7-9	TRBJ2-1	.	14
CARMEGSGNQPQHF	TGCGCCAGGATGGAAGGATCCGGGAATCAGCCCCAGCATTTT	.	TRBV5-1	TRBJ1-5	.	14
CASSSWTSEGTDTQYF	TGCGCCAGCAGCTCGTGGACTAGCGAGGGCACAGATACGCAGTATTTT	.	TRBV5-1	TRBJ2-3	TRBD2	16
CATSRDRGPTFEQFF	TGTGCCACCAGCAGAGATCGGGGGCCTACTTTTGAGCAGTTCTTC	few	TRBV15	TRBJ2-1	.	15
CASSIKVNQPQHF	TGTGCCAGTAGTATAAAGGTTAATCAGCCCCAGCATTTT	.	TRBV19	TRBJ1-5	.	13
CASRDLPGQGSDTQYF	TGTGCCAGCAGGGATCTACCGGGACAGGGGTCAGATACGCAGTATTTT	.	TRBV7-9	TRBJ2-3	TRBD1	16
CASSIGTGRNYGYTF	TGTGCCAGCAGCATAGGGACAGGGAGGAACTATGGCTACACCTTC	.	TRBV11-2	TRBJ1-2	TRBD1	15
CASSEWAGNTEAFF	TGTGCCAGCAGTGAGTGGGCGGGGAACACTGAAGCTTTCTTT	.	TRBV6-4	TRBJ1-1	.	14
CAISDQGPYNEQFF	TGTGCCATCAGTGATCAGGGACCCTACAATGAGCAGTTCTTC	.	TRBV10-3	TRBJ2-1	.	14
CASSLGVGSGSPLHF	TGTGCCAGCAGCTTGGGGGTTGGCTCGGGCTCACCCCTCCACTTT	few	TRBV5-6	TRBJ1-6	.	15
CASSLTSQGEDGYTF	TGCGCCAGCAGTCTCACCTCCCAGGGAGAGGACGGCTACACCTTC	.	TRBV10-1	TRBJ1-2	.	15
CAISGTSGDYEQYF	TGTGCCATCAGTGGAACTAGCGGGGACTACGAGCAGTACTTC	.	TRBV10-3	TRBJ2-7	TRBD2	14
CSVDRISSTDTQYF	TGCAGCGTTGACAGGATATCTAGCACAGATACGCAGTATTTT	.	TRBV29-1	TRBJ2-3	.	14
CASSPQLGSMGETQYF	TGTGCCAGCAGCCCCCAATTGGGATCTATGGGGGAGACCCAGTACTTC	.	TRBV7-2	TRBJ2-5	.	16
CASSSRLVSSADTQYF	TGTGCCAGCAGCTCCCGACTAGTTAGTAGCGCAGATACGCAGTATTTT	.	TRBV7-2	TRBJ2-3	.	16
CASSLGRGQSLNYGYTF	TGTGCCAGCAGCTTAGGCCGAGGACAGTCGCTTAACTATGGCTACACCTTC	.	TRBV7-2	TRBJ1-2	.	17
CASSEFETDVAYEQYF	TGTGCCAGCAGTGAATTTGAGACAGATGTTGCCTACGAGCAGTACTTC	.	TRBV6-1	TRBJ2-7	.	16
CASSPGGKETQYF	TGTGCCAGCAGCCCGGGAGGTAAAGAGACCCAGTACTTC	.	TRBV3-1/TRBV3-2	TRBJ2-5	TRBD2	13
CASNNRAKQYF	TGTGCCAGCAACAACCGGGCTAAGCAGTATTTT	.	TRBV28	TRBJ2-3	.	11
CASTQKTGEYGYTF	TGTGCCAGCACCCAAAAGACAGGCGAATATGGCTACACCTTC	.	TRBV6-4	TRBJ1-2	.	14